The 28 T cell receptor beta chains listed next were all sequenced from one sample in a study of CD8 T cells in Susac syndrome. RNA totalling roughly 0.5 to 1 ug underwent reverse transcription with random hexamers. A single record per CDR3 protein comes from TCRdb applying MiXCR to the immunoSEQ multiplex PCR reads. Of under 250,000 distinct CDR3 sequences listed, about 94% were seen once; the top ten hold over 0.15%. The material sequenced was CD4+ T cells from PBMCs. The receptors were gathered from a human donor with Susac syndrome.

This chain connects TRBV12-3 or TRBV12-4 to TRBJ2-1; D unclear. Trimming stripped 1 base from V and 9 bases from J, with 7 bases between. The CDR3 is made up of 12 amino acids. CDR3 in DNA: TGTGCCAGCAGTTTAGACCCCAGTGAGCAGTTCTTC. This gives the protein CASSLDPSEQFF.

The chain combines TRBV5-1 with TRBJ2-7; 7 positions match TRBD1. In germline, CDR1 is SGHRS, CDR2 YFSETQ. CDR3 size: 14 residues. V lost 1 base to trimming and J lost 7 bases; unmatched junction nucleotides: 8. The CDR3 region has the DNA TGCGCCAGCAGCTTGAGACAGGGTCGAGCTGAGCAGTACTTC. Amino acid sequence: CASSLRQGRAEQYF.

The chain employs TRBV5-1 and TRBJ1-3; tentative D call: TRBD1 (5 bases). V was cut by 0 bases and J by 0 bases, with 10 bases left in between. Looked up from germline, CDR1 is SGHRS and CDR2 is YFSETQ. The CDR3 contains 16 residues. The CDR3: CASSLDGGASGNTIYF. The CDR3 nucleotides read TGCGCCAGCAGCTTGGACGGCGGGGCCTCTGGAAACACCATATATTTT.

This chain joins TRBV5-4 and TRBJ2-5; D may be TRBD1 (6 bases). The CDR3 runs 15 residues. V was shortened by 4 bases and J by 2 bases, with 15 bases between the two germline ends. In germline, CDR1 is SGHNT, CDR2 YYREEE (reference sequence). The CDR3 DNA reads TGTGCCAGCAGCCGACCGGGACAAACACAAGAGACCCAGTACTTC. Encoded protein: CASSRPGQTQETQYF.

The gene calls are TRBV18 and TRBJ1-1; the D is unclear. There are 15 residues in the CDR3. V shed 2 bases and J shed 1 base, with 11 bases lying between them. Germline loops: CDR1 KGHSH, CDR2 LQKENI. The CDR3 region is CASSPDAGKNTEAFF. The CDR3 region has the DNA TGTGCCAGCTCACCAGACGCCGGGAAGAACACTGAAGCTTTCTTT.

V and J are TRBV6-1 and TRBJ1-2; D may be TRBD1 (5 bases). V was pared by 0 bases and J by 8 bases, with 19 bases between. Germline V gene data show CDR1 as MNHNS and CDR2 as SASEGT. CDR3 length equals 16 residues. The CDR3 DNA reads as TGTGCCAGCAGTGAAGCGCGCAGGGAGAAGACTCGAGGCTACACCTTC. Its protein product is CASSEARREKTRGYTF.

The rearrangement links TRBV3-1 to TRBJ1-5; tentatively, D is TRBD1 (5 bases). V lost 1 base, J lost 0 bases, and 13 bases lay in between. The CDR3 runs to 17 residues. Germline V gene lookup returns CDR1 LGHDT and CDR2 YNNKEL (reference sequence). CDR3 sequence reads: CASSQGQGIGSNQPQHF. CDR3 bases: TGTGCCAGCAGCCAAGGGCAGGGCATAGGTAGCAATCAGCCCCAGCATTTT.

The chain is built from TRBV2 and TRBJ2-3, with D maybe TRBD2 (7 bases). Per the germline V gene, CDR1 is SNHLY and CDR2 is FYNNEI. Trimming pared 8 bases from V and 5 bases from J, leaving 20 bases between. The CDR3 has 15 residues. The CDR3 reads CASQKRGQGRDTQYF. CDR3 nucleotide sequence: TGTGCCAGCCAAAAGCGGGGACAAGGTAGAGATACGCAGTATTTT.

The chain uses TRBV6-2 or TRBV6-3 and TRBJ1-5; D is uncertain. The CDR3 consists of 13 residues. Germline V gives CDR1 MNHEY, CDR2 SVGEGT. V shed 2 bases and J shed 3 bases, with 5 bases lying between them. CDR3 sequence: CASSYDTNQPQHF. The DNA for the CDR3 is TGTGCCAGCAGTTACGACACCAATCAGCCCCAGCATTTT.

V is TRBV18 and J is TRBJ1-3, with TRBD1 as a possible D gene (6 bases). Germline V gene lookup returns CDR1 KGHSH and CDR2 LQKENI. CDR3 size: 16 residues. The V gene lost 4 bases and the J gene lost 3 bases, with 16 bases spanning the gap. The CDR3 protein is CASSLKQGGLGNTIYF. CDR3 DNA sequence: TGTGCCAGCTCACTAAAACAGGGAGGACTTGGAAACACCATATATTTT.

The chain combines TRBV7-6 with TRBJ1-6; TRBD1 is a possible D gene (6 bases). Per germline, CDR1 SGHVS and CDR2 FNYEAQ. Between the trimmed V and J ends, which lost 4 bases and 7 bases, there was a span of 11 bases. The CDR3 covers 14 residues. In DNA form, the CDR3 reads TGTGCCAGCAGCTCTACAGGGTACAATTCACCCCTCCACTTT. Protein: CASSSTGYNSPLHF.

The chain is built from TRBV6-2 or TRBV6-3 and TRBJ2-5; no clear D gene. This CDR3 contains 17 residues. Trimming left V 6 bases short and J 0 bases short, with 20 bases between. Germline V CDR1 and CDR2: MNHEY, SVGEGT. The CDR3 coding sequence is TGTGCCAGCAGCCCCTACAGAGACTCTTTGTACCAAGAGACCCAGTACTTC. Its protein is CASSPYRDSLYQETQYF.

The chain carries TRBV2 and TRBJ1-1; D gene unclear. CDR3 size: 13 residues. The germline gives CDR1 SNHLY, CDR2 FYNNEI. Trimming removed 7 bases from V and 5 bases from J, with 14 bases in between. The CDR3 loop reads CASIEGRGTEAFF. The CDR3 region has the DNA TGTGCCAGCATTGAGGGCCGGGGAACTGAAGCTTTCTTT.

The V gene is TRBV3-1, the J gene TRBJ1-1; D is ambiguous. This CDR3 region has 15 residues. The V and J ends lost 0 bases and 5 bases respectively, with 13 bases between them. Germline lookup yields CDR1 LGHDT and CDR2 YNNKEL (reference sequence). In nucleotides, the CDR3 is TGTGCCAGCAGCCAAGATAACCCAGGTCGGACTGAAGCTTTCTTT. Its protein product is CASSQDNPGRTEAFF.

J is TRBJ2-5 and V is TRBV3-1, with 15 bases fitting TRBD2. The CDR3 covers 16 residues. CDR1 is LGHDT and CDR2 is YNNKEL in the germline V gene (reference sequence). V trimming: 6 bases; J trimming: 5 bases; junction bases outside the gene matches: 7. The CDR3 sequence is CASSRTSGGAGETQYF. The CDR3 DNA reads TGTGCCAGCAGTCGGACTAGCGGGGGGGCCGGGGAGACCCAGTACTTC.

The genes are TRBV7-2 and TRBJ2-1, with 12 bases fitting TRBD2. Germline lookup yields CDR1 SGHTA and CDR2 FQGNSA. With V trimmed by 4 bases and J by 8 bases, 9 bases remained unmatched. The length of the CDR3 is 16 residues. Here the CDR3 reads CASSSLAGGRYYEQFF. The CDR3, as DNA: TGTGCCAGCAGCTCCCTAGCGGGGGGGCGGTATTATGAGCAGTTCTTC.

V gene TRBV12-3 or TRBV12-4 combines with J gene TRBJ1-5; no reliable D call. Trimming shortened V by 2 bases and J by 1 base, and 9 bases separated the two germline ends. The CDR3 is 15 amino acids. Here the CDR3 reads CASSLSGSSNQPQHF. CDR3 DNA sequence: TGTGCCAGCAGTTTAAGTGGGTCGAGCAATCAGCCCCAGCATTTT.

This sequence joins TRBV6-2 or TRBV6-3 and TRBJ1-2; D is possibly TRBD1 (5 bases). Trimming shortened V by 5 bases and J by 3 bases, and 16 bases separated the two germline ends. The CDR3 loop spans 15 amino acids. Germline CDR1 MNHEY, CDR2 SVGEGT. Here the CDR3 DNA reads TGTGCCAGCAGTACCACGTACGGGACGGACTATGGCTACACCTTC. Translating it yields CASSTTYGTDYGYTF.

The chain is built from TRBV9 and TRBJ1-3; 7 bases are a match to TRBD1. The CDR3 totals 15 residues. The V gene's germline CDR1 is SGDLS and CDR2 YYNGEE. The junction had 10 bases not matched to a gene; V was cut back by 3 bases and J by 7 bases. CDR3 in DNA: TGTGCCAGCAGCGGCGCGTTAGGACAGGTCAACACCATATATTTT. Translation gives CASSGALGQVNTIYF.

V usage is TRBV5-1 and J usage is TRBJ1-5; no reliable D call. In germline, CDR1 is SGHRS, CDR2 YFSETQ. This CDR3 region has 15 residues. V gave up 0 bases and J gave up 1 base, with 8 bases separating them. The CDR3 here is CASSLDGASNQPQHF. As DNA, the CDR3 is TGCGCCAGCAGCTTGGACGGAGCCAGCAATCAGCCCCAGCATTTT. Full variable domain (remainder filled in from reference TRBV5-1 and TRBJ1-5): KAGVTQTPRYLIKTRGQQVTLSCSPISGHRSVSWYQQTPGQGLQFLFEYFSETQRNKGNFPGRFSGRQFSNSRSEMNVSTLELGDSALYLCASSLDGASNQPQHFGDGTRLSIL.

The chain links TRBV2 to TRBJ1-2, with D possibly matching TRBD1 (6 bases). The ends were cut back, 6 bases at V and 7 bases at J, with 21 bases in the middle. The CDR3 extends over 15 amino acids. The germline gives CDR1 SNHLY, CDR2 FYNNEI. This CDR3 reads CASRPEGGTRSGYTF. The DNA of the CDR3 is TGTGCCAGCAGGCCCGAGGGGGGGACAAGGTCTGGCTACACCTTC.

The J gene is TRBJ2-2, the V gene TRBV9, with 7 bases aligning to TRBD1. This CDR3 has 14 residues. Germline V lookup: CDR1 SGDLS, CDR2 YYNGEE. V lost 3 bases, J lost 6 bases, and 5 bases stayed unmatched. CDR3 sequence (DNA): TGTGCCAGCAGCGCTTTTCAGGGGGCCGGGGAGCTGTTTTTT. Its translation is CASSAFQGAGELFF. Full variable domain (rest looked up from reference TRBV9 and TRBJ2-2): DSGVTQTPKHLITATGQRVTLRCSPRSGDLSVYWYQQSLDQGLQFLIQYYNGEERAKGNILERFSAQQFPDLHSELNLSSLELGDSALYFCASSAFQGAGELFFGEGSRLTVL.

The genes are TRBV14 and TRBJ1-1; possibly TRBD1 for D (5 bases). Trimming removed 1 base from V and 1 base from J, with 10 bases in between. This CDR3 comprises 15 residues. CDR1 and CDR2 from the germline V gene are SGHDN and FVKESK. CDR3 amino acids: CASSQVPGSNTEAFF. DNA of the CDR3: TGTGCCAGCAGCCAAGTTCCAGGGTCGAACACTGAAGCTTTCTTT. Based on the CDR3 plus reference TRBV14 and TRBJ1-1, the full variable domain is EAGVTQFPSHSVIEKGQTVTLRCDPISGHDNLYWYRRVMGKEIKFLLHFVKESKQDESGMPNNRFLAERTGGTYSTLKVQPAELEDSGVYFCASSQVPGSNTEAFFGQGTRLTVV.

The V call is TRBV10-3, the J call TRBJ2-3; no reliable D call. V lost 3 bases to trimming and J lost 0 bases, with 10 bases between them. The V gene's germline CDR1 is ENHRY and CDR2 SYGVKD. The CDR3 covers 15 residues. The CDR3 loop reads CAISERDASTDTQYF. For the CDR3, the DNA is TGTGCCATCAGTGAAAGGGATGCTAGCACAGATACGCAGTATTTT.

The chain links TRBV7-2 to TRBJ2-3, with TRBD2 as a possible D gene (6 bases). The V gene lost 1 base and the J gene lost 9 bases, with 14 bases spanning the gap. Germline CDR1 is SGHTA and CDR2 is FQGNSA. This CDR3 is built from 14 residues. The CDR3 loop is CASSLGGAKGTQYF. The CDR3 coding sequence is TGTGCCAGCAGCTTAGGCGGGGCAAAGGGGACGCAGTATTTT.

This rearrangement joins TRBV29-1 to TRBJ1-2; D not resolved. This CDR3 comprises 12 residues. Germline values: CDR1 SQVTM, CDR2 ANQGSEA. CDR3 nucleotides: TGCACTCACCGGGATGCTAACTATGGCTACACCTTC. Protein: CTHRDANYGYTF.

This chain connects TRBV4-1 to TRBJ2-7; D perhaps matches TRBD1 (6 bases). The CDR3 runs to 14 residues. V shed 4 bases and J shed 4 bases, with 14 bases lying between them. Germline V lookup: CDR1 MGHRA, CDR2 YSYEKL. The chain's CDR3 is CASSPNWGPYEQYF. The CDR3 DNA reads TGCGCCAGCAGCCCAAACTGGGGGCCGTACGAGCAGTACTTC.

This chain links TRBV5-1 with TRBJ1-1; the D is unclear. The CDR3 is 14 residues long. V dropped 9 bases and J dropped 1 base, with 16 bases sitting between them. Per germline, CDR1 SGHRS and CDR2 YFSETQ. In DNA form, the CDR3 reads TGCGCCACCCCCCCGGTGGGCGAGAACACTGAAGCTTTCTTT. The encoded protein is CATPPVGENTEAFF.